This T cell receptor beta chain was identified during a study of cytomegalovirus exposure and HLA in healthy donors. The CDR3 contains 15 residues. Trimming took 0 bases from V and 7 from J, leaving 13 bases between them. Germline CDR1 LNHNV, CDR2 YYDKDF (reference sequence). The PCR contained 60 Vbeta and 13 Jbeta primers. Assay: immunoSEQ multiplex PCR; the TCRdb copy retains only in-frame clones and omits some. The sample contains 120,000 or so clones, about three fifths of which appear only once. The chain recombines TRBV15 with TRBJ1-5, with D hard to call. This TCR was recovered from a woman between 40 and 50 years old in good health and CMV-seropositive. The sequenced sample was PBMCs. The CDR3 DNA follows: TGTGCCACCAGCAGAGATACCGGGTTTTTACAGCCCCAGCATTTT. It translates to CATSRDTGFLQPQHF.